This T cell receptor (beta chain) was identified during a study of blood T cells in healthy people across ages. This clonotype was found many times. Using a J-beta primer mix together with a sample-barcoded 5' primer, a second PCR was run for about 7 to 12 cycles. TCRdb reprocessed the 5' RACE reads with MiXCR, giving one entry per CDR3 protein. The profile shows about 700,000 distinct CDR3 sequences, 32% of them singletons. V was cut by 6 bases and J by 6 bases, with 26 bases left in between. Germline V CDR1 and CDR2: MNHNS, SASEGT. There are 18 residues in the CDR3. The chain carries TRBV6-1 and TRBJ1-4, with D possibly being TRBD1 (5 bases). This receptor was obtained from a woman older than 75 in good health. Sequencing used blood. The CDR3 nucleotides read TGTGCCAGCAGGACAGAAAGCGTGACAGCGGATGCTTATGAAAAACTGTTTTTT. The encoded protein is CASRTESVTADAYEKLFF.